Here is one T cell receptor beta chain with its context. What it recognizes is unknown. Clones were read by immunoSEQ multiplex PCR, and TCRdb kept only the in-frame ones, dropping some. This table holds about 2.4 million clones, around 94% found once. This entry belongs to a study of shared clonotypes between healthy human individuals. Germline values: CDR1 SGHNT, CDR2 YYREEE (reference sequence). Trimming pared 4 bases from V and 4 bases from J, leaving 20 bases between. The CDR3 runs 16 residues. Whole-study results and caveats: Lower generation probabilities were found for non-shared clonotypes than for those shared by all four donors. Owing to a small donor count, the genetic and exposure-history diversity represented was limited.

The clonotype was recovered from a man aged 18 to 30 in good health. V usage is TRBV5-4 and J usage is TRBJ1-2, with D maybe TRBD1 (6 bases). Material for sequencing was naive CD4+ T cells sorted from blood. The subset denotes: CD45RA+ positively selected. The CDR3 DNA follows: TGTGCCAGCAGCCCTCACGGGGGCGGCTTCGCCTATGGCTACACCTTC. Its translation: CASSPHGGGFAYGYTF. The variable domain in full, completed from reference TRBV5-4 and TRBJ1-2, reads ETGVTQSPTHLIKTRGQQVTLRCSSQSGHNTVSWYQQALGQGPQFIFQYYREEENGRGNFPPRFSGLQFPNYSSELNVNALELDDSALYLCASSPHGGGFAYGYTFGSGTRLTVV.